This TCR beta chain comes out of a study of blood T cell repertoires in COVID-19. Study-wide context: Acute-phase and convalescent COVID-19 samples originated in the United States, Italy and Spain. Sources were T cells, B-cell-depleted T cells, or PBMCs; the material itself was cDNA or gDNA.

V was trimmed by 7 bases and J by 6 bases, leaving 10 bases between them. Germline CDR1 is SNHLY and CDR2 is FYNNEI. The CDR3 runs 11 residues. In the original processing: Reference gene primer amplification gave estimated nucleated cell counts. Sequenced by immunoSEQ multiplex PCR; TCRdb stores in-frame clones only, minus some. D and trimming come from the DNA, and the V and J calls and clone size come from that table. Counted here are approximately 140,000 clones, around four fifths occurring once; the ten biggest clones make up about 3%. The receptor's source is a woman in her thirties or forties with active or convalescent COVID-19. The sample taken for sequencing was peripheral blood. The chain has TRBV2 and TRBJ2-7, with TRBD1 as a possible D gene (6 bases). As DNA, the CDR3 is TGTGCCAGCAACAGGGATGGCGAGCAGTACTTC. This encodes CASNRDGEQYF.